Listed here is a single T cell receptor beta chain. Its target is not known. These data belong to a study of shared clonotypes between healthy human individuals. Study results and caveats: Against clonotypes common to all four donors, non-shared ones had lower generation probabilities. Sharing across four donors was highest in naive CD4 (roughly 5%) and lowest in memory CD8 (roughly 0.4%). In general, naive subsets displayed greater estimated richness than memory subsets did.

TCRdb's copy holds only in-frame clones and misses some; the assay was immunoSEQ multiplex PCR. The repertoire has under 650,000 clones, 90% to 96% of them found once; the top ten carry about 0.064%. The length of the CDR3 is 15 residues. The germline V gene has CDR1 SGHAT and CDR2 FQNNGV. The germline V and J ends were trimmed by 5 bases and 0 bases, with 11 bases remaining between them. V usage is TRBV11-2 and J usage is TRBJ2-1, with TRBD1 as a possible D gene (6 bases). The source of this sequence is a woman aged 30 to 39 in good health. Sequenced: naive CD4+ T cells sorted from blood. Subset defined: CD45RA+ positively selected. CDR3 sequence (DNA): TGTGCCAGCAGCGCTGGGACAATCTCCTACAATGAGCAGTTCTTC. Translation: CASSAGTISYNEQFF.